This T cell receptor (beta chain) originates from a study of CD8+ T cells in alopecia areata. Study-wide points: When scalp samples are sequenced, resident alphabeta T cells of normal skin are also captured.

This CDR3 is 14 amino acids long. With V trimmed by 5 bases and J by 4 bases, 4 bases remained unmatched. Per the germline V gene, CDR1 is GTSNPN and CDR2 is SVGIG (reference sequence). Comment on this clone: Its antigen remains unknown.

Samples from alopecia areata patients were lesional scalp punch biopsies and peripheral blood. Once RNA had been extracted, it was reverse transcribed into cDNA to act as the sequencing template. The data were produced by immunoSEQ multiplex PCR, yet TCRdb's version contains in-frame clones alone and is incomplete. Of roughly 65,000 clones listed, approximately 46% are singletons. The source material was CD8+ T cells sorted from blood, sampled at week 0. The origin of this receptor is a human donor with alopecia areata. The rearrangement links TRBV30 to TRBJ2-2, with TRBD1 identical over 10 bases. This chain's CDR3 is CAWGTGVGTGELFF. The CDR3 nucleotides are TGTGCCTGGGGGACAGGGGTGGGCACCGGGGAGCTGTTTTTT.